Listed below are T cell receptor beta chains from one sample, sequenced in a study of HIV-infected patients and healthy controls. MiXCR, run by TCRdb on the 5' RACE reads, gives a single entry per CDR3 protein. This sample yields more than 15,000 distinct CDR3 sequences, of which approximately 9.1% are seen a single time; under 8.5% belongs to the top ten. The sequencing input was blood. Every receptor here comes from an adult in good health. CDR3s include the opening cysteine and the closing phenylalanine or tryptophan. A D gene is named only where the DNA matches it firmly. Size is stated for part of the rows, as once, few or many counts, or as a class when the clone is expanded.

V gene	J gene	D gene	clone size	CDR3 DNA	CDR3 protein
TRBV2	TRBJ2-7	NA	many	TGTGCCAGCAGTGAAGGTTGGACGGGCGAGCAGTACTTC	CASSEGWTGEQYF
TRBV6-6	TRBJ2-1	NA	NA	TGTGCCAGCACCCAGACGGATGAGCAGTTCTTC	CASTQTDEQFF
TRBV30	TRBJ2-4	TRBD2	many	TGTGCCTGGAGTCCCCACCCGACTAGCCAATTGGCCAAAAACATTCAGTACTTC	CAWSPHPTSQLAKNIQYF
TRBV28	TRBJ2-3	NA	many	TGTGCCAGCAGCCCCCCAGGGGCAGATACGCAGTATTTT	CASSPPGADTQYF
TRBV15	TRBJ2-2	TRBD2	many	TGTGCCACCAGCAGAGATCCTAGCGGGAGTCGTAACACCGGGGAGCTGTTTTTT	CATSRDPSGSRNTGELFF
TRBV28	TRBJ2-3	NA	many	TGTGCCAGCGGTAGCGGAAGCCTTAGCACAGATACGCAGTATTTT	CASGSGSLSTDTQYF
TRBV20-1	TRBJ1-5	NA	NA	TGCAGTGCTAGAGATCCCGACAGGTTCGATCAGCCCCAGCATTTT	CSARDPDRFDQPQHF
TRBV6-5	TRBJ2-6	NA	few	TGTGCCAGCAGTACGGGTCGGGGGGCCAACGTCCTGACTTTC	CASSTGRGANVLTF
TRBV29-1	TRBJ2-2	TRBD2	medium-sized	TGCAGCGTTGAGACTAGCGGAGCCACCGGGGAGCTGTTTTTT	CSVETSGATGELFF
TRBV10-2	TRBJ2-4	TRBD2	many	TGCGCCAGCTTAGACGGGAGGGCCAAAAACATTCAGTACTTC	CASLDGRAKNIQYF
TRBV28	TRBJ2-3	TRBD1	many	TGTGCCAGCAGCCGGGACAGGGCCACAGATACGCAGTATTTT	CASSRDRATDTQYF
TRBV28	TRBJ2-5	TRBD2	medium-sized	TGTGCCAGCAGGAGTAGCGGGGAGACCCAGTACTTC	CASRSSGETQYF
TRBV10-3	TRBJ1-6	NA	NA	TGTGCCATCAGTGAGCGGGAAGGTGGTTCACCCCTCCACTTT	CAISEREGGSPLHF
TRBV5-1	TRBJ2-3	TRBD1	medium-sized	TGCGCCAGCAGCCCCGGGACAGGGGAAGTCGATACGCAGTATTTT	CASSPGTGEVDTQYF
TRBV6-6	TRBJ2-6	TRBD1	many	TGTGCCAGCAGTTCCAGGGGGACAGCAAGCTCTGGGGCCAACGTCCTGACTTTC	CASSSRGTASSGANVLTF
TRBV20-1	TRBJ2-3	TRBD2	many	TGCAGTGCTCCGAAGGGTAGCGGGCTGCTCGTGGGCACAGATACGCAGTATTTT	CSAPKGSGLLVGTDTQYF
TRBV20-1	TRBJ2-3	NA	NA	TGCAGTGCTGGTGGAGGGAGGACAGATACGCAGTATTTT	CSAGGGRTDTQYF
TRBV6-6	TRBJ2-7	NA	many	TGTGCCAGCAGTTACCTCGTTGGAGCCTACGAGCAGTACTTC	CASSYLVGAYEQYF
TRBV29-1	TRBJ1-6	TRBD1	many	TGCAGCGTTGAAGATAGGTGGGACAGGGACTGGGGAATGAATTCACCCCTCCACTTT	CSVEDRWDRDWGMNSPLHF
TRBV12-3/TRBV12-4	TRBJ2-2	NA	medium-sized	TGTGCCAGCAGCCCGGGTCGGGACGGAGACACCGGGGAGCTGTTTTTT	CASSPGRDGDTGELFF
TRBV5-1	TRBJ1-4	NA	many	TGCGCCAGCAGCTTGAGTGACCAAGTCCCAAAACTGTTTTTT	CASSLSDQVPKLFF
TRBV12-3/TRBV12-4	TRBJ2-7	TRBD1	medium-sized	TGTGCCAGCAGTTCCACAGGGGAGACGTTTTACGAGCAGTACTTC	CASSSTGETFYEQYF
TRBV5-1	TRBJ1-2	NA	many	TGCGCCAGCAGCTCCGTGCAGGGTTCTGGAGGCTACACCTTC	CASSSVQGSGGYTF
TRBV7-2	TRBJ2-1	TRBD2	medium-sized	TGTGCCAGCAGCTTAAGGAACGGGAGGGCCCAATCCTACAATGAGCAGTTCTTC	CASSLRNGRAQSYNEQFF
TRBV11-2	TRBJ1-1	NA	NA	TGTGCCAGCAGCTTAAACCTCGACAGGGAAGCTTTCTTT	CASSLNLDREAFF
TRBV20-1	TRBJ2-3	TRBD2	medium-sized	TGCAGTGCTAGAGATCCCCCTGAAGCGGGAGGGGCAGATACGCAGTATTTT	CSARDPPEAGGADTQYF
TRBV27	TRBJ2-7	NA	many	TGTGCCAGCAGTTTTCAGTCTCACCTCTACGAGCAGTACTTC	CASSFQSHLYEQYF
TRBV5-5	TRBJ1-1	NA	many	TGTGCCAGCAGCTTGGCCAGTAGTTACACTGAAGCTTTCTTT	CASSLASSYTEAFF
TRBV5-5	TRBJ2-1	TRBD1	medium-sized	TGTGCCAGCAGCTTACAGGGGCAGGCCTACAATGAGCAGTTCTTC	CASSLQGQAYNEQFF
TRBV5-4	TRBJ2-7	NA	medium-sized	TGTGCCAGCAGCGTCCAGGGAGACGAGCAGTACTTC	CASSVQGDEQYF
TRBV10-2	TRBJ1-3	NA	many	TGCGCCAGCAGTCCCTCCAGGGTTAACACCATATATTTT	CASSPSRVNTIYF
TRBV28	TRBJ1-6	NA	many	TGTGCCAGCAGCTTAAACAGGAATTCACCCCTCCACTTT	CASSLNRNSPLHF
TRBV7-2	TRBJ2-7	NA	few	TGTGCCAGCAGGGAAGCGAGTTCCTACGAGCAGTACTTC	CASREASSYEQYF
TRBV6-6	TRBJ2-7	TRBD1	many	TGTGCCAGCAGCCCTGGACAGGGCGAGAACGAGCAGTACTTC	CASSPGQGENEQYF
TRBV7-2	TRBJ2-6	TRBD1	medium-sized	TGTGCCAGCAGCCTGGCAAGGGGGCCATCTGGGGCCAACGTCCTGACTTTC	CASSLARGPSGANVLTF